Sequencing of this T cell receptor (beta chain) was carried out in a study of blood T cell repertoires in COVID-19 (TCRdb year 2020). About the study as a whole: Collaborator samples came from the United States, Italy and Spain and covered acute and convalescent phases of COVID-19. Samples were obtained from the ongoing ImmuneRACE study (first 160 participants) and from roughly 1,300 subjects provided by 6 global collaborators. Where HLA class I and class II types were available, the types were taken from metadata supplied by the sample provider, not from assay-based typing. The material from the prospective study consisted of cDNA or gDNA derived from T cells, B-cell-depleted T cells, or PBMCs. A freely available public database, intended as a resource for researchers studying the immune response to SARS-CoV-2, is where the repertoires were released. Sample metadata almost always included a de-identified subject ID, COVID-19 status, age in years and sex. Deeply sampled blood TCRbeta repertoires from subjects exposed to, actively infected with, or recovered from COVID-19 were included in the dataset. Points the paper makes about the study in general: The amount of clinical and demographic metadata varied by source and participant and was provided uncurated.

Spanning cysteine to phenylalanine, the CDR3 consists of 14 amino acids. Here the CDR3 DNA is all that survives: 42 bases in frame from base 1. Unmatched junction bases come to 9, with V trimmed by 6 bases and J by 8 bases. For CDR1 and CDR2, the germline V gene (reference sequence) lists MNHNY and SVGAGI. TCRbeta CDR3 regions were amplified from genomic DNA by means of the immunoSEQ Assay, a bias-controlled multiplex PCR. The paper's data handling went like this. The number of nucleated cells in each sample was estimated by amplification of reference gene primers within the assay. To quantify the absolute abundance of each unique TCRbeta CDR3 rearrangement, sequence reads were collapsed and filtered. Productive Simpson clonality was computed per sample as the square root of Simpson's diversity index over productive rearrangements. TCRdb obtained this table from immuneACCESS and retained in-frame rearrangements with V and J assigned. These tables miss some clones; where compared with another copy, unresolved V genes account for less than half of the shortfall, and the remainder is unexplained. The V and J calls and clone size come from that table; D and trimming were worked out from the DNA. Counted in this sample were roughly 230,000 clones; about nine tenths of them appeared once. The biggest ten clones account for about 0.79% of the sample.

With regard to this clone: There is no known antigen for this receptor. There are no base qualities to consult, and no much larger clone falls within one base.

One collaborating source in Seattle enrolled patients during active infection and followed them longitudinally through the course of disease. The collaborating institutions used their own protocols to collect whole blood in K2EDTA tubes. Collaborator samples were shipped for TCRbeta analysis as frozen whole blood, isolated PBMCs, or DNA extracted from either sample type. Sequences were obtained from peripheral blood. This TCR came from a man younger than 45 with COVID-19, enrolled during active disease. The chain was built from TRBV6-6 and TRBJ1-2; 10 central bases correspond to TRBD1. The DNA sequence follows: TGTGCCAGCAGATCCGGACAGGGGGTTAAGGGCTACACCTTC. Its protein reads: CASRSGQGVKGYTF.